These 8 T cell receptor beta chains came from one sample sequenced in a study of blood T cell repertoires in COVID-19 (dated by TCRdb to the early 2020s). Libraries came from the immunoSEQ multiplex PCR assay. TCRdb took this table from immuneACCESS and kept in-frame rearrangements with V and J called. Such tables lack part of the clones; where checked against another copy, unresolved V genes explain under half of the gap, and the rest is unexplained. For this sample the table gives under 300,000 clones, of which around 84% were detected only once. Of the sample, about 7% is held by the ten largest clones. The specimen sequenced was PBMCs or T cells enriched from blood (not recorded which). These receptors all come from a woman aged 50 to 60 who had been exposed to COVID-19.

The genes are TRBV5-5 and TRBJ2-3, with D possibly matching TRBD2 (6 bases). Germline values: CDR1 SGHKS, CDR2 YYEKEE (reference sequence). V was cut by 4 bases and J by 2 bases, with 11 bases left in between. The CDR3 has 14 residues. CDR3 in amino acids: CASSPTSYTDTQYF. CDR3 sequence (DNA): TGTGCCAGCAGCCCGACTAGTTACACAGATACGCAGTATTTT.

The CDR3 loop is CASSSRTGGRDIQYF. In DNA form, the CDR3 reads TGTGCCAGCAGCTCGAGGACAGGGGGGAGGGACATTCAGTACTTC. The chain has TRBV11-2 and TRBJ2-4; 10 nucleotides match TRBD1. The CDR3 sequence is 15 residues long. CDR1 and CDR2 (germline): SGHAT, FQNNGV. Trimming cost V 4 bases and J 8 bases; bases outside gene matches: 8.

The chain carries TRBV24-1 and TRBJ1-3, with D possibly TRBD1 on 6 matching bases. Trimming took off 0 bases at V and 0 bases at J, with 11 bases between the two ends. Germline CDR1 and CDR2: KGHDR and SFDVKD. The CDR3 is 17 amino acids. CDR3 in amino acids: CATSDLNREVSGNTIYF. CDR3 DNA: TGTGCCACCAGTGATTTGAACAGGGAAGTCTCTGGAAACACCATATATTTT.

This sequence joins TRBV9 and TRBJ2-7; tentatively, D is TRBD2 (5 bases). V was shortened by 3 bases and J by 3 bases, with 13 bases between the two germline ends. Per the germline V gene, CDR1 is SGDLS and CDR2 is YYNGEE. The CDR3 contains 14 residues. The CDR3 coding sequence is TGTGCCAGCAGCGCCTCCGTCGGAGGCTACGAGCAGTACTTC. This gives the protein CASSASVGGYEQYF.

This clone was recorded only once. This chain links TRBV28 with TRBJ1-5; 9 positions match TRBD1. The CDR3 consists of 15 residues. Germline values: CDR1 MDHEN, CDR2 SYDVKM. V was clipped by 5 bases and J by 4 bases; unmatched bases: 6. The DNA for the CDR3 is TGTGCCAGCAGTACCTGGACAGGGGTAAATCAGCCCCAGCATTTT. It yields the protein CASSTWTGVNQPQHF.

This sequence joins TRBV5-8 and TRBJ2-1; perhaps TRBD2 as D (6 bases). The CDR3 has 15 amino acids. V lost 2 bases and J lost 3, with 12 bases in between. From germline, CDR1 is SGHTS and CDR2 YDEGEE. The CDR3, as DNA: TGTGCCAGCAGCTTTCTACGGAGGGACTACAATGAGCAGTTCTTC. Protein product: CASSFLRRDYNEQFF.

This chain connects TRBV18 to TRBJ1-1, with 9 nucleotides matching TRBD1. With V trimmed by 5 bases and J by 0 bases, 7 bases remained unmatched. The CDR3 totals 16 residues. Looked up from germline, CDR1 is KGHSH and CDR2 is LQKENI. CDR3 in amino acids: CASSDGTGLMNTEAFF. CDR3 in DNA: TGTGCCAGCTCAGACGGGACAGGGCTTATGAACACTGAAGCTTTCTTT.

The V call is TRBV10-3, the J call TRBJ2-2; 7 bases align to TRBD1. This CDR3 spans 15 amino acids. CDR1 is ENHRY, CDR2 SYGVKD, per germline. V shed 6 bases and J 0 bases; nucleotides not matched to a gene: 4. CDR3 bases: TGTGCCATCAGGGGACAGAGCGCGAACACCGGGGAGCTGTTTTTT. Translating gives CAIRGQSANTGELFF.